Reported below is one T cell receptor beta chain. Its antigen remains unknown. This specimen belongs to a study of cytotoxic CD8 clonotypes in ibrutinib-treated CLL. Study background: Patients attained some 24 partial and 2 complete responses; at median approximately 70 months, about 14 remained remitted while about twelve progressed. Response samples were taken after a median about eleven months of treatment, range 6 to 36. Study-wide results and limits: Sustained-remission and progressing patients had different sampling times.

The CDR3 is made up of 15 amino acids. Germline CDR1 SGDLS, CDR2 YYNGEE. Trimming left V 0 bases short and J 6 bases short, with 13 bases between. Depths of 1 in 200,000 to 1 in 1 million T cells were the sequencing target. The assay was immunoSEQ multiplex PCR, and TCRdb's table has in-frame clones only and misses some. Of roughly 36,000 clones in the sample, 69% were seen once. The receptor was derived from a human donor with chronic lymphocytic leukemia. The chain employs TRBV9 and TRBJ2-1; maybe TRBD1 (5 bases). The sequenced sample was PBMCs, obtained before ibrutinib treatment. CDR3 in DNA: TGTGCCAGCAGCGTAGAGGGGTATGGGGTCAATGAGCAGTTCTTC. It yields the protein CASSVEGYGVNEQFF.